This record looks at one TCR beta chain sequence and its context. The data stem from a study of blood T cell repertoires in COVID-19. Original processing notes: Reference gene primers were amplified, and this amplification served to estimate nucleated cell counts. The assay was immunoSEQ multiplex PCR, and TCRdb's table has in-frame clones only and misses some. The D gene and trimming were derived from the DNA, and the V and J assignments and clone size from that table. This table holds around 280,000 clones, roughly 90% found once. After removal of 2 bases from V and 5 bases from J, the junction contained 6 bases not matched to a gene. The CDR3 extends over 16 amino acids. Per germline, CDR1 KGHDR and CDR2 SFDVKD.

The clonotype comes from a woman aged 25 to 45 with COVID-19, enrolled during active disease. Sequenced input: peripheral blood. The chain uses TRBV24-1 and TRBJ1-5; TRBD1 matches at 9 bases. The DNA of the CDR3 is TGTGCCACCAGTGATTCCGGGACAGGGCTCTATCAGCCCCAGCATTTT. As protein: CATSDSGTGLYQPQHF.